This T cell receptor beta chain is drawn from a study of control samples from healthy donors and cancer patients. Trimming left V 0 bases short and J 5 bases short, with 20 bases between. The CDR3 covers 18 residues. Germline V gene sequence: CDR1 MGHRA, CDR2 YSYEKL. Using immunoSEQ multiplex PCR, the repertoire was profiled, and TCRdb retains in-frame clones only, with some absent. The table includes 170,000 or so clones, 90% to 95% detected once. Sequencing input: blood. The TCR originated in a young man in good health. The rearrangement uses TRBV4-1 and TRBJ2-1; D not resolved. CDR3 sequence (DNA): TGCGCCAGCAGCCAAGATGTGGAGCTTTCCTTTAAGGACAATGAGCAGTTCTTC. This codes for CASSQDVELSFKDNEQFF.